These T cell receptor beta chains were read from a single sample in a study of blood T cell repertoires in COVID-19. Clones were read by immunoSEQ multiplex PCR, and TCRdb kept only the in-frame ones, dropping some. The sample lists 200,000 to 250,000 clones; approximately 91% were seen once. Sequencing was performed on peripheral blood. Receptor source: a woman aged 55 to 70 with acute or convalescent COVID-19. The CDR3 runs from the conserved cysteine through the conserved F or W. The D gene is left open where the match is weak. Clone size is given for some rows only: seen once, a few or many times, or a class if the clone is expanded.

J gene	V gene	D gene	clone size	CDR3 DNA	CDR3 protein
TRBJ2-3	TRBV18	TRBD1	-	TGTGCCAGCTCACCCGGGACAGGGGGAGGAGATACGCAGTATTTT	CASSPGTGGGDTQYF
TRBJ1-2	TRBV7-8	-	-	TGTGCCAGCAGCTTATGGCAGAGGGGGGGCTACACCTTC	CASSLWQRGGYTF
TRBJ1-2	TRBV18	-	-	TGTGCCAGCTCACCACAGGAGGCCTATGGCTACACCTTC	CASSPQEAYGYTF
TRBJ1-2	TRBV3-1/TRBV3-2	-	-	TGTGCCAGCAGCCCCCCTGCTCGAGAAGGGAGTGGCTACACCTTC	CASSPPAREGSGYTF
TRBJ1-1	TRBV6-5	-	few	TGTGCCAGCAGGAGGGCGGCGGGCAACACTGAAGCTTTCTTT	CASRRAAGNTEAFF
TRBJ1-1	TRBV6-5	-	-	TGTGCCAGACAGGTAGTTATACTGAACACTGAAGCTTTCTTT	CARQVVILNTEAFF
TRBJ2-7	TRBV28	TRBD1	-	TGTGCCAGCAGTGTGCCGGGACAGGGGCTCGACGAGCAGTACTTC	CASSVPGQGLDEQYF
TRBJ2-3	TRBV5-6	TRBD2	-	TGTGCCAGCAGCTTCCTAGCGGGGGTCACAGATACGCAGTATTTT	CASSFLAGVTDTQYF
TRBJ2-5	TRBV6-1	TRBD1	once	TGTGCCAGCAGTGACGGGACAGGGGGCGCGGAGACCCAGTACTTC	CASSDGTGGAETQYF
TRBJ2-1	TRBV2	TRBD2	-	TGTGCCAGCGGTCTCCCCCGCTCCCCGGGACTAGCTGACAATGAGCAGTTCTTC	CASGLPRSPGLADNEQFF
TRBJ2-2	TRBV10-3	TRBD2	-	TGTGCCATCAGTGAGCTAGCGGGGGACACCGGGGAGCTGTTTTTT	CAISELAGDTGELFF
TRBJ2-5	TRBV5-6	-	-	TGTGCCAGCAGCTTGAGAGGGAATCGAGGCCAAGAGACCCAGTACTTC	CASSLRGNRGQETQYF
TRBJ2-7	TRBV27	TRBD1	-	TGTGCCAGCAGTTTGGACAGGGAACGATACGAGCAGTACTTC	CASSLDRERYEQYF
TRBJ2-3	TRBV5-1	TRBD2	-	TGCGCCAGCAGCACGACTAGCGGGGGCCTCACAGATACGCAGTATTTT	CASSTTSGGLTDTQYF
TRBJ2-6	TRBV29-1	-	-	TGCAGCGTCCAGACAGGTTACCTCTCTGGGGCCAACGTCCTGACTTTC	CSVQTGYLSGANVLTF
TRBJ2-5	TRBV4-1	-	-	TGCGCCAGCAGCCAAGGGCCCTGGCAAGAGACCCAGTACTTC	CASSQGPWQETQYF
TRBJ2-3	TRBV19	-	once	TGTGCCAGTAGCCCGAACAGGGCGAGGACAGATACGCAGTATTTT	CASSPNRARTDTQYF
TRBJ2-7	TRBV10-3	-	-	TGTGCCATCAGTGATGGCCGAGGACAGAACTACGAGCAGTACTTC	CAISDGRGQNYEQYF
TRBJ1-5	TRBV19	TRBD1	-	TGTGCCAGTAGCCAACAGGGGGGGAGCAATCAGCCCCAGCATTTT	CASSQQGGSNQPQHF
TRBJ2-7	TRBV6-1	TRBD2	-	TGTGCCAGCAGTGAAATAGCGGGGTTTTCCTACGAGCAGTACTTC	CASSEIAGFSYEQYF
TRBJ1-6	TRBV4-2	TRBD1	-	TGTGCCAGCAGCCACCCGACAGGGGTTGATAATTCACCCCTCCACTTT	CASSHPTGVDNSPLHF
TRBJ1-2	TRBV4-2	-	-	TGTGCCAGCAGCCAAGGGGTAACAGGGTTCTATGGCTACACCTTC	CASSQGVTGFYGYTF
TRBJ2-5	TRBV7-2	-	-	TGTGCCAGCAGCTTAGGACTGATGGCCCAGGGGACCCAGTACTTC	CASSLGLMAQGTQYF
TRBJ1-6	TRBV28	-	-	TGTGCCAGCAGTGGCCCCGGAGGGGTACGTAATTCACCCCTCCACTTT	CASSGPGGVRNSPLHF
TRBJ2-5	TRBV30	TRBD2	-	TGTGCCTGGAGCGAAGCGGGAGGGCCGTTGGAGACCCAGTACTTC	CAWSEAGGPLETQYF